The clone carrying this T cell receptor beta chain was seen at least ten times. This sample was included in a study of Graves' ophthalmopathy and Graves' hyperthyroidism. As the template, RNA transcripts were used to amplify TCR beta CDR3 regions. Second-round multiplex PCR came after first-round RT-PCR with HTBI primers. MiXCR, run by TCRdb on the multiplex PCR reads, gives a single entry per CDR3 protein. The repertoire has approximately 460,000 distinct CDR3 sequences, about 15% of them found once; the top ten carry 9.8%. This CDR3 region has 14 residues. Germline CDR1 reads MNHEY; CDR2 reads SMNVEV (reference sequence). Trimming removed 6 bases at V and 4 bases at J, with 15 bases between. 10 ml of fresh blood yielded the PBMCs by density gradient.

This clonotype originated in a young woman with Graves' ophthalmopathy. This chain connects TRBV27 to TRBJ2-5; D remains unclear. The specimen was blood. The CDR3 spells CASSPDPRGETQYF. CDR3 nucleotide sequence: TGTGCCAGCAGCCCAGACCCTCGCGGAGAGACCCAGTACTTC.